These 3 T cell receptor beta chains came from one sample sequenced in a study of blood T cell repertoires in COVID-19. Generated by immunoSEQ multiplex PCR, the TCRdb table keeps only in-frame clones and is missing some. Of about 140,000 clones in the sample, around 82% were seen once. Sequenced input: peripheral blood. These TCRs come from a human donor in a cohort sampled during active COVID-19.

This clone is a singleton in its sample. This chain joins TRBV12-3 or TRBV12-4 and TRBJ1-6; 8 bases agree with TRBD1. The V and J ends lost 7 bases and 13 bases, in that order; junction bases with no gene match: 9. CDR3 length: 13 residues. The CDR3 nucleotides are TGTGCCAGCAAACCGACAGGGGATACCCCCCTCCACTTT. It specifies CASKPTGDTPLHF.

The chain joins TRBV27 to TRBJ2-2; D is unclear. Per germline, CDR1 MNHEY and CDR2 SMNVEV (reference sequence). This CDR3 region has 15 residues. V was clipped by 3 bases and J by 1 base, with 9 bases between them. CDR3 residues: CASSFYFVNTGELFF. The CDR3 coding sequence is TGTGCCAGCAGTTTCTACTTTGTGAACACCGGGGAGCTGTTTTTT.

The genes are TRBV3-1 (or the pseudogene TRBV3-2) and TRBJ1-2, with a possible D match to TRBD1 (5 bases). Trimming removed 2 bases from V and 5 bases from J, with 24 bases in between. Germline values: CDR1 LGHDT, CDR2 YNNKEL (reference sequence). This CDR3 has 18 residues. The CDR3 spells CASSQRWAPREDQYGYTF. The CDR3 DNA is TGTGCCAGCAGCCAAAGATGGGCCCCCAGGGAAGACCAATATGGCTACACCTTC.